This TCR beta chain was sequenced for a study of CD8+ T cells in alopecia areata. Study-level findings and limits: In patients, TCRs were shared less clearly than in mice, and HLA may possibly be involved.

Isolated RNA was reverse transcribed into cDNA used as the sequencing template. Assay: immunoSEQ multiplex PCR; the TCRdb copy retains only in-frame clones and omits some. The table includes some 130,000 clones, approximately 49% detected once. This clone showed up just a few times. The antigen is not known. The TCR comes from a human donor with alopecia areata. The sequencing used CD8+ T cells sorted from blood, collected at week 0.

CDR3 sequence (DNA): TGCGCCAGCAGCCAAGAAAAGTCCTGGACAGGGAGGCCATCACCATCTCCTGAAGCTTTCTTT. Translation gives CASSQEKSWTGRPSPSPEAFF. The rearrangement links TRBV4-1 to TRBJ1-1, with 8 bases lining up with TRBD1. V lost 0 bases to trimming and J lost 6 bases; unmatched junction nucleotides: 24. Germline CDR1 reads MGHRA; CDR2 reads YSYEKL. The CDR3 spans 21 residues.